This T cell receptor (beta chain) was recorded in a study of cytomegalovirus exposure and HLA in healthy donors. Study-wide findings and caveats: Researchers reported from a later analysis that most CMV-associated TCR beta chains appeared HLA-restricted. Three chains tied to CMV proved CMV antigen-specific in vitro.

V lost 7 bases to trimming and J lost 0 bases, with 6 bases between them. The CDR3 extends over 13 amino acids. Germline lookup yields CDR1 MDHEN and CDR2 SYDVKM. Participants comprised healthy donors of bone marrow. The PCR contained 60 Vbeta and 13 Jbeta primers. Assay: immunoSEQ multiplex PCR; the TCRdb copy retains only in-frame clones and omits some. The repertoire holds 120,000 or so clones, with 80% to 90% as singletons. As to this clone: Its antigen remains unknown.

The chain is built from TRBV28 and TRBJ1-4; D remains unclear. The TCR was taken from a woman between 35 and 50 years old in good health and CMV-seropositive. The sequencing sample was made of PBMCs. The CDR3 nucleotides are TGTGCCAGCACTCCTGCAACTAATGAAAAACTGTTTTTT. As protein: CASTPATNEKLFF. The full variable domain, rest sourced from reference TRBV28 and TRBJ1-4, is DVKVTQSSRYLVKRTGEKVFLECVQDMDHENMFWYRQDPGLGLRLIYFSYDVKMKEKGDIPEGYSVSREKKERFSLILESASTNQTSMYLCASTPATNEKLFFGSGTQLSVL.